This T cell receptor beta chain originates from a study of Graves' ophthalmopathy and Graves' hyperthyroidism. Overall study: The authors collected peripheral blood at initial diagnosis, before any treatment. Study-level results: The model predicted progression of ophthalmopathy with a sensitivity of around 70%, and its specificity was 72.22%.

This clonotype was seen only a few times. Its antigen is still unknown. The V end was cut by 2 bases, the J end by 2 bases, with 12 bases between. Germline CDR1 is LNHNV and CDR2 is YYDKDF (reference sequence). The CDR3 length is 15 residues. The study amplified TCR beta CDR3 regions using RNA transcripts. Investigators did first-round RT-PCR with HTBI primers, then second-round multiplex PCR. TCRdb recomputed calls from the multiplex PCR reads with MiXCR, one row per CDR3 protein. This table has around 470,000 distinct CDR3 sequences, 13% to 15% appearing once. V is TRBV15 and J is TRBJ1-1; unclear D gene. The receptor was derived from a woman in her 30s with Graves' ophthalmopathy. Sequencing used blood. CDR3 DNA: TGTGCCACCAGCAGACAAATTGACATAAACACTGAAGCTTTCTTT. This codes for CATSRQIDINTEAFF.